This paragraph reports one TCR beta chain. The record originates from a study of blood T cell repertoires in COVID-19. Study-level background: There were acute and convalescent COVID-19 samples, and they came from the United States, Italy and Spain.

This table comes from immunoSEQ multiplex PCR, and its TCRdb copy is limited to in-frame clones, with some not included. Of 300,000 or so clones listed, about 90% are singletons. CDR3 size: 12 residues. With V trimmed by 8 bases and J by 8 bases, 6 bases remained unmatched. The gene calls are TRBV12-3 or TRBV12-4 and TRBJ2-1; 7 nucleotides align to TRBD2. The source of this sequence is a man aged 18 to 29 who had recovered from COVID-19. The sequencing input was peripheral blood. The CDR3 sequence is CASSRAGDEQFF. The CDR3 DNA reads TGTGCCAGCTCCCGGGCGGGGGATGAGCAGTTCTTC.